This T cell receptor beta chain was sequenced for a study of CD8 T cells in Susac syndrome. Study-wide points: The CD4+ T cell repertoires from Susac syndrome exhibited no clonal expansion.

The patients with Susac syndrome satisfied recently defined diagnostic criteria for either definite or probable disease. RNA amounts of about 0.45 to 1 ug underwent reverse transcription with random hexamers. immunoSEQ multiplex PCR amplified TCR beta CDR3 across 54 Vbeta, 13 Jbeta. TCRdb re-analysed the immunoSEQ multiplex PCR reads in MiXCR, keeping a single row per CDR3 protein. The table has about 240,000 distinct CDR3 sequences, roughly 95% seen once; the top ten hold 0.1%. V was trimmed by 2 bases and J by 6 bases, leaving 19 bases between them. This CDR3 is 16 amino acids long. Notes on this clonotype: Its antigen is still unknown.

V gene TRBV23-1 combines with J gene TRBJ1-2; D might be TRBD1 (6 bases). TRBV23-1 is an ORF for which the function is uncertain. What was sequenced was CD4+ T cells from PBMCs. This clonotype was sampled from a human donor with Susac syndrome. The CDR3 nucleotides are TGCGCCAGCAGTCAAGTTGGCCCACAGGGAGGGAATGGCTACACCTTC. Amino acids: CASSQVGPQGGNGYTF.